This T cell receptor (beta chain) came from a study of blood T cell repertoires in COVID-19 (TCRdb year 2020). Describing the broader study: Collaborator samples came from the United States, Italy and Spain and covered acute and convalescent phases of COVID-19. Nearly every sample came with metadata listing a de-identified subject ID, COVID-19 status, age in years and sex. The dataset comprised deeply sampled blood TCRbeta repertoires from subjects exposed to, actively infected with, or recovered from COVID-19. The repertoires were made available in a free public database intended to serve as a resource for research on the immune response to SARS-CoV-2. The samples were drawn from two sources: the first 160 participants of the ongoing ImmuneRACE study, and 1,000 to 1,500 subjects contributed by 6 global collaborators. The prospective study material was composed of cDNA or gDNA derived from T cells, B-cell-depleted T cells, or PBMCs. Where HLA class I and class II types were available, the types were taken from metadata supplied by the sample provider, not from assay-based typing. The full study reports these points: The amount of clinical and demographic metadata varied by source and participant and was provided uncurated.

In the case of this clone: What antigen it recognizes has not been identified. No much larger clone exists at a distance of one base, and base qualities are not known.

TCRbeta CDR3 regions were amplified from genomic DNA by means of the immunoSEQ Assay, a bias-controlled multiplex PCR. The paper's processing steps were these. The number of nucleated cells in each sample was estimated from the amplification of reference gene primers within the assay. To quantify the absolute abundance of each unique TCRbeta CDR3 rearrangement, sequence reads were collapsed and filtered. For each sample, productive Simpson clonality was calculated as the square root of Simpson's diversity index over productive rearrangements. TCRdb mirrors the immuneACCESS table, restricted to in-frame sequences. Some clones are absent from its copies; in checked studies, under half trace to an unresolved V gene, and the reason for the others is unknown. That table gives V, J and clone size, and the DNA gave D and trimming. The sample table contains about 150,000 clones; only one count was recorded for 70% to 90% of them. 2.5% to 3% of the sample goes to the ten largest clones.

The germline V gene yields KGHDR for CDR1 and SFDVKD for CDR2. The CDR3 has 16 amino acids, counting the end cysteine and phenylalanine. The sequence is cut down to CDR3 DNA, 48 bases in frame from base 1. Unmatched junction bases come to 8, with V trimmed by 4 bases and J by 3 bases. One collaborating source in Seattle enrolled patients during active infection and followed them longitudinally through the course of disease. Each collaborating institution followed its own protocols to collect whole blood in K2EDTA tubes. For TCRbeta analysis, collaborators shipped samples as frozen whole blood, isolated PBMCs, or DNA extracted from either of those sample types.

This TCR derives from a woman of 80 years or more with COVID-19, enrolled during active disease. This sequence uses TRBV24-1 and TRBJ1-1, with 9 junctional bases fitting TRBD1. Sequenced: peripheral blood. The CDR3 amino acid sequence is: CATSDGTGGSYTEAFF. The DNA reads TGTGCCACCAGTGACGGCACAGGGGGCTCGTACACTGAAGCTTTCTTT.